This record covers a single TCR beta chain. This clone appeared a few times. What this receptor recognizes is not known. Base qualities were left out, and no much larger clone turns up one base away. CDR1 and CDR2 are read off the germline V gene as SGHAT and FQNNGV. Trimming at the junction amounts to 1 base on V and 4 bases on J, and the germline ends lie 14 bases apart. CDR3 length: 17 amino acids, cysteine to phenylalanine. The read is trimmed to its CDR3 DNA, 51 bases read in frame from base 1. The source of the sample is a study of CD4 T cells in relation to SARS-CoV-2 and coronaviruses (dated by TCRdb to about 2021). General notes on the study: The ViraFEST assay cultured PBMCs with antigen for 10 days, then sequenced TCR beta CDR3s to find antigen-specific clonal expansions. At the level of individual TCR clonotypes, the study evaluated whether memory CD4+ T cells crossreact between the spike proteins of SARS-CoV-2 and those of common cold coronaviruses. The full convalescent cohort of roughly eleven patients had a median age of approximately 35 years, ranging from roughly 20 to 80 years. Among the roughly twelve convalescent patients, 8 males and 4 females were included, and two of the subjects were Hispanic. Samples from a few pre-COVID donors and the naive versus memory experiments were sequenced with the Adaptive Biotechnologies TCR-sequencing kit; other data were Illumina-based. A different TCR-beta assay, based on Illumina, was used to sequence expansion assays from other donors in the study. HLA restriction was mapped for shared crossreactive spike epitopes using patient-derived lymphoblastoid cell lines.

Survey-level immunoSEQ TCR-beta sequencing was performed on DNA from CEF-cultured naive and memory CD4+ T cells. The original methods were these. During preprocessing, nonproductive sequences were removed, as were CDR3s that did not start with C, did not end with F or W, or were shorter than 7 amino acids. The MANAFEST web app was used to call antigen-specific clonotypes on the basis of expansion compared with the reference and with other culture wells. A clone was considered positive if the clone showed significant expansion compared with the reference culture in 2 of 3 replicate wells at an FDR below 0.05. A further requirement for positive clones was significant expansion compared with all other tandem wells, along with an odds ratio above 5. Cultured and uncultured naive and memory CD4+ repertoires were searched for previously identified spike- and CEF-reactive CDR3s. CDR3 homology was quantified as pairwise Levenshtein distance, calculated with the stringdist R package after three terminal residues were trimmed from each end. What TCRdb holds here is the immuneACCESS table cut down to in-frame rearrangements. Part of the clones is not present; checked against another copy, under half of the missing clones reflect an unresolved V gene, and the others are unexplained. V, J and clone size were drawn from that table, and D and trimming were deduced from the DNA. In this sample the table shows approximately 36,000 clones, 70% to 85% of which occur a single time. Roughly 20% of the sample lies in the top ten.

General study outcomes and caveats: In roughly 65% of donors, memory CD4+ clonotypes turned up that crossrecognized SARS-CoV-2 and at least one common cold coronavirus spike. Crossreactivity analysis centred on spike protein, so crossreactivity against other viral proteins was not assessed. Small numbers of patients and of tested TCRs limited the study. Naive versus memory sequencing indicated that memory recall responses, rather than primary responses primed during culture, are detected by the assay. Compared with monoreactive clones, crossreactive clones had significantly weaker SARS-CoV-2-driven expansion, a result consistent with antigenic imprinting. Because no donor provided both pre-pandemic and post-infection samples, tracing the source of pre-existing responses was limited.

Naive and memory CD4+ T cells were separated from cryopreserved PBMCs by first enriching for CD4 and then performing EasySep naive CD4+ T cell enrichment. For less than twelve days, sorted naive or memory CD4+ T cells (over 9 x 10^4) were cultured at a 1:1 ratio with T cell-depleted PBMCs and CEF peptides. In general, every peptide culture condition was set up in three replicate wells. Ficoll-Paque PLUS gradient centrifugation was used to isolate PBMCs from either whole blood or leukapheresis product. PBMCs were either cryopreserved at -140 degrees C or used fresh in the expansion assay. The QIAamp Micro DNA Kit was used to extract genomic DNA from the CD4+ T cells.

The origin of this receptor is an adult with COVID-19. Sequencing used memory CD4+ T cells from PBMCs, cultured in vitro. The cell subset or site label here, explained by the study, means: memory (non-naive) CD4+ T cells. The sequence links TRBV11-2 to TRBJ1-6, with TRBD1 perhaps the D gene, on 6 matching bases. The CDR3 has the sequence CASSLVGDIKYNSPLHF. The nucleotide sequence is TGTGCCAGCAGCTTAGTTGGGGACATTAAATATAATTCACCCCTCCACTTT.